Presented here are 4 T cell receptor beta chains from one specimen sequenced in a study of T cell responses to AZD1222 COVID-19 vaccine. TCRdb's copy holds only in-frame clones and misses some; the assay was immunoSEQ multiplex PCR. The table has approximately 150,000 clones, over 90% seen once; the top ten hold under 2.5%. Source: peripheral blood, taken on day 0 of AZD1222 vaccination. All receptors come from an adult in good health.

V is TRBV6-5 and J is TRBJ2-1; D is uncertain. The CDR3 has 14 amino acids. Germline lookup yields CDR1 MNHEY and CDR2 SVGAGI. The V end was cut by 4 bases, the J end by 10 bases, with 17 bases between. In nucleotides, the CDR3 is TGTGCCAGCAGTTTATCCGGGTCCCTCGTCGAGCAGTTCTTC. Amino acid sequence: CASSLSGSLVEQFF.

V is TRBV11-2 and J is TRBJ2-3; D is uncertain. The CDR3 length is 15 residues. Deletions cut 4 bases from V and 6 bases from J, with 17 bases between. The germline gives CDR1 SGHAT, CDR2 FQNNGV. For the CDR3, the DNA is TGTGCCAGCAGCTCCCTTAAAGCCCCCAGGGATACGCAGTATTTT. Amino acids: CASSSLKAPRDTQYF.

V gene TRBV12-3 or TRBV12-4 combines with J gene TRBJ1-5, with D unresolved. The CDR3 consists of 13 residues. The V end was cut by 7 bases, the J end by 7 bases, with 14 bases between. The CDR3 sequence: CASKPPGDQPQHF. CDR3 nucleotides: TGTGCCAGCAAACCCCCGGGAGACCAGCCCCAGCATTTT.

In this sample, this clone turned up a few times. This chain connects TRBV27 to TRBJ1-2; D perhaps matches TRBD1 (5 bases). The CDR3 is 17 amino acids. The germline V gene has CDR1 MNHEY and CDR2 SMNVEV (reference sequence). The V and J ends lost 4 bases and 2 bases respectively, with 20 bases between them. The CDR3 spells CASSSTPPLQGNYGYTF. CDR3 sequence (DNA): TGTGCCAGCAGTTCAACACCCCCGCTGCAGGGAAACTATGGCTACACCTTC.